Below, one T cell receptor (beta chain) is given with its context. What it binds is not known. Clones were sequenced by immunoSEQ multiplex PCR, and TCRdb holds only the in-frame ones, with some missing. The sample lists under 150,000 clones; roughly 90% were seen once. The data originate from a study of T cells in localized non-small cell lung cancer. The study's findings and limits: Adjacent lung exhibited a median of about 57 among the 100 most abundant tumor clones. The greatest T cell clonality was found in uninvolved adjacent lung (higher than in tumor).

The CDR3 is 16 residues long. The V gene's germline CDR1 is SEHNR and CDR2 FQNEAQ (reference sequence). V lost 0 bases and J 4 bases, leaving 12 bases between the germline ends. The sequences come from peripheral blood, collected before any cancer treatment. This chain uses TRBV7-9 with TRBJ2-2; D unresolved. This receptor was taken from a female donor older than 55 with stage I lung adenocarcinoma. The CDR3 bases are TGTGCCAGCAGCTTAGCGTTACCAAGCTCCACCGGGGAGCTGTTTTTT. This sequence encodes CASSLALPSSTGELFF.